Detailed here is one T cell receptor (beta chain). Measured with immunoSEQ multiplex PCR; TCRdb has only the in-frame clones, and not every one. Of more than 150,000 clones in the sample, approximately 90% were seen once. The data originate from a study of control samples from healthy donors and cancer patients. There are 16 residues in the CDR3. Between the trimmed V and J ends, which lost 0 bases and 3 bases, there was a span of 12 bases. Germline-derived CDR1 and CDR2 are MNHEY and SVGEGT. The V call is TRBV6-2 or TRBV6-3, the J call TRBJ2-4; tentative D call: TRBD2 (6 bases). The specimen was blood. The sequence was obtained from a woman in her twenties or thirties in good health. In DNA form, the CDR3 reads TGTGCCAGCAGTTACTCGCCTAGCGAGGGCAAAAACATTCAGTACTTC. Translating gives CASSYSPSEGKNIQYF.